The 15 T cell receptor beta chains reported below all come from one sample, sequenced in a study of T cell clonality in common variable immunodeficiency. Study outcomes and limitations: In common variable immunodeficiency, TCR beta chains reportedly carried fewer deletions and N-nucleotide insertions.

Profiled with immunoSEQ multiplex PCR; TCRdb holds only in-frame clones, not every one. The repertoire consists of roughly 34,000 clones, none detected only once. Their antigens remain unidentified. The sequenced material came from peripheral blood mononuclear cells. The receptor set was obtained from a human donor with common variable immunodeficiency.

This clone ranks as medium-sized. The CDR3 sequence is CASSVGAYQPQHF. CDR3 bases read: TGTGCCAGCAGCGTAGGGGCTTATCAGCCC. V is TRBV9 and J is TRBJ1-5, with unresolved D. The missing CDR3 end, 3 residues past where the read stops, is filled in from the germline J gene. Trimming removed 0 bases at V and 5 bases at J, with 6 bases between. The germline CDR1 and CDR2 sequences are SGDLS and YYNGEE. The CDR3 has 13 amino acids.

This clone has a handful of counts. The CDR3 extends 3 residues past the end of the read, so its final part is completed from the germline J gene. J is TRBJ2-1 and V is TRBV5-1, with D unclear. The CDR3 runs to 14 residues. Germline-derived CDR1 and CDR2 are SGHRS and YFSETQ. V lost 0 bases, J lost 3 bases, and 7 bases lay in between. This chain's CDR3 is CASSLGADYNEQFF. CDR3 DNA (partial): TGCGCCAGCAGCTTGGGGGCCGACTACAATGAG.

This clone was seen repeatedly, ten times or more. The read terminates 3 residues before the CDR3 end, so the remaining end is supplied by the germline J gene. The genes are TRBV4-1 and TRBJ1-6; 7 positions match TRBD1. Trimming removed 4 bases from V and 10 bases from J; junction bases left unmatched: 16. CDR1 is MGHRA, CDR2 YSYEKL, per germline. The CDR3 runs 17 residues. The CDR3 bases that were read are TGCGCCAGCAGCCCAGGGAGGGGGCTAATGGGGTTATCACCC. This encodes CASSPGRGLMGLSP. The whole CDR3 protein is CASSPGRGLMGLSPLHF.

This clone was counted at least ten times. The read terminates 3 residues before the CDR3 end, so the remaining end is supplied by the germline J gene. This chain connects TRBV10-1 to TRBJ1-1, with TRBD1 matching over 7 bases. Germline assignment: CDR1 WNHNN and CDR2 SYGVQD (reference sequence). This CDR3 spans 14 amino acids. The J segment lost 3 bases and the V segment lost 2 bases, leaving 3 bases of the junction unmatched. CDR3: CASSETGDDTEAFF. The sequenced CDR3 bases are TGCGCCAGCAGTGAGACAGGGGACGACACTGAA.

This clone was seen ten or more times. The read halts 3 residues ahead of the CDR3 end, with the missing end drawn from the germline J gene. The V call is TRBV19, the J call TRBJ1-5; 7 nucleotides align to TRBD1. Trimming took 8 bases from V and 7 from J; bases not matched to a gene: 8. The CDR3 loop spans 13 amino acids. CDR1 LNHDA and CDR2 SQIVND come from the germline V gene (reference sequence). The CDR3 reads CASVDRLYQPQHF. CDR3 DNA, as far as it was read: TGTGCCAGTGTGGACAGGTTATACCAGCCC.

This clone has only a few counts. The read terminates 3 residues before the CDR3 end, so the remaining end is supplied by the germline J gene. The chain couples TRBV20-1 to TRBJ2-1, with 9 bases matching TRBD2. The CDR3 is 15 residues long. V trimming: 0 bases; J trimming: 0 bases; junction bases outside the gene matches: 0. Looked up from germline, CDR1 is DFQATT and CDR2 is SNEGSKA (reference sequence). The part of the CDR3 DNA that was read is TGCAGTGCTAGAGATAGCGGGAGCTCCTACAATGAG. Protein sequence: CSARDSGSSYNE. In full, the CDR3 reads CSARDSGSSYNEQFF.

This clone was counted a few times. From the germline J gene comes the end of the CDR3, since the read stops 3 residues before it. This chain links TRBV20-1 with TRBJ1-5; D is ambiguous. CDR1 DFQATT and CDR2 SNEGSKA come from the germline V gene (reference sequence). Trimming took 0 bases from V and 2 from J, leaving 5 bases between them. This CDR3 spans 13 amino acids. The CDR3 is CSARDSGNQPQHF. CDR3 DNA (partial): TGCAGTGCTAGAGATTCCGGCAATCAGCCC.

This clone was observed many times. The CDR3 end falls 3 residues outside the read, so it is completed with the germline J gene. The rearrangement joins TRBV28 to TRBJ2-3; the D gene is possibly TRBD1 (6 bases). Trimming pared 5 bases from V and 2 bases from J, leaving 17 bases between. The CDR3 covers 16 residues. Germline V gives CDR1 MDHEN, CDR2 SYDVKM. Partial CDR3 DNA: TGTGCCAGCAGTCCCCTACAGGGAACCTTCACAGATACG. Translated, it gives CASSPLQGTFTDT. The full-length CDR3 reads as CASSPLQGTFTDTQYF.

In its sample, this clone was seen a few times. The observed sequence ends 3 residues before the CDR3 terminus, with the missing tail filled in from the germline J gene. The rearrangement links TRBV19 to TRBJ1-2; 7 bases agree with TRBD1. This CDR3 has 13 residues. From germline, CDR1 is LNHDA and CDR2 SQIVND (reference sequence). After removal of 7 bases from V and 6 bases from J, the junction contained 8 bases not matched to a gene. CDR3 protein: CASKLDRVNGYTF. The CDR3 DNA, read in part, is TGTGCCAGTAAACTTGACAGGGTGAATGGC.

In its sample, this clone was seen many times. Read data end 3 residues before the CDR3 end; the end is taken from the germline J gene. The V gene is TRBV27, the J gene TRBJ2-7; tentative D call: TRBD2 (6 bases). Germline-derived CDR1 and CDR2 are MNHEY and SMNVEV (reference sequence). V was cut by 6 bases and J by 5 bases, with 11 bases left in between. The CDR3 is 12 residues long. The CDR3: CASRRGGNEQYF. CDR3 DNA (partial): TGTGCCAGCAGGCGGGGCGGGAACGAG.

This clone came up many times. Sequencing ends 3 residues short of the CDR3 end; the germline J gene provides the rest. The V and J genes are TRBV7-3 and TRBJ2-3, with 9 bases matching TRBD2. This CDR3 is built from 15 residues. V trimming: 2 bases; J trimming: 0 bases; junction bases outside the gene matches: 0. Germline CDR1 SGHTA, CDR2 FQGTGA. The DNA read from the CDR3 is TGTGCCAGCAGCTTACTAGCGGGAAGCACAGATACG. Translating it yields CASSLLAGSTDT. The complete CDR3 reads CASSLLAGSTDTQYF. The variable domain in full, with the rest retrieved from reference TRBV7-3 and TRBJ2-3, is GAGVSQTPSNKVTEKGKYVELRCDPISGHTALYWYRQSLGQGPEFLIYFQGTGAADDSGLPNDRFFAVRPEGSVSTLKIQRTERGDSAVYLCASSLLAGSTDTQYFGPGTRLTVL.

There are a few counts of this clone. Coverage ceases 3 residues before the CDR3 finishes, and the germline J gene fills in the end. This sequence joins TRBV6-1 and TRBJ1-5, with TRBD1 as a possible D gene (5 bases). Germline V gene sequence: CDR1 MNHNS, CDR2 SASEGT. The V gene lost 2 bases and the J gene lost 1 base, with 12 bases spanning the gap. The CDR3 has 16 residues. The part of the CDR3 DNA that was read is TGTGCCAGCAGTGAATATCCGGGGGTGAGCAATCAGCCC. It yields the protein CASSEYPGVSNQP. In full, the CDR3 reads CASSEYPGVSNQPQHF.

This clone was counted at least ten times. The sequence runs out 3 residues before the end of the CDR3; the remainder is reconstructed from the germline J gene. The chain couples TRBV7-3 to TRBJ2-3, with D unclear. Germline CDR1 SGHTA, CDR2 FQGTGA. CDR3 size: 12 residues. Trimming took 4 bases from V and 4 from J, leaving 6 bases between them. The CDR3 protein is CASSSIPDTQYF. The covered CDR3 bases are TGTGCCAGCAGCTCCATCCCAGATACG. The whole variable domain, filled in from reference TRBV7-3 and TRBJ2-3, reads GAGVSQTPSNKVTEKGKYVELRCDPISGHTALYWYRQSLGQGPEFLIYFQGTGAADDSGLPNDRFFAVRPEGSVSTLKIQRTERGDSAVYLCASSSIPDTQYFGPGTRLTVL.

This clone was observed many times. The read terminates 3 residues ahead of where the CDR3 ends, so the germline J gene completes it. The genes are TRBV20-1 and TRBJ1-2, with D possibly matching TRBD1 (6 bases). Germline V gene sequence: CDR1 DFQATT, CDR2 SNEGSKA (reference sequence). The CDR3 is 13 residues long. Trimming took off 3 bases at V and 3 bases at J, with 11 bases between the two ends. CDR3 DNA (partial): TGCAGTGCTAGTTCGACAGGTCACTATGGC. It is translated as CSASSTGHYG. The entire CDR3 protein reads CSASSTGHYGYTF.

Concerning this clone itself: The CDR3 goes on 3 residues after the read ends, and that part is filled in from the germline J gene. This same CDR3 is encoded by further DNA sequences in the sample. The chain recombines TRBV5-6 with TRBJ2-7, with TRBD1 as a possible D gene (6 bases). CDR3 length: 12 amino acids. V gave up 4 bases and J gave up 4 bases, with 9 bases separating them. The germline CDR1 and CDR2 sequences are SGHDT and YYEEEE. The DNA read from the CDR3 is TGTGCCAGCAGCCTACAGGGTTACGAG. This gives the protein CASSLQGYE. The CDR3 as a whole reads CASSLQGYEQYF.